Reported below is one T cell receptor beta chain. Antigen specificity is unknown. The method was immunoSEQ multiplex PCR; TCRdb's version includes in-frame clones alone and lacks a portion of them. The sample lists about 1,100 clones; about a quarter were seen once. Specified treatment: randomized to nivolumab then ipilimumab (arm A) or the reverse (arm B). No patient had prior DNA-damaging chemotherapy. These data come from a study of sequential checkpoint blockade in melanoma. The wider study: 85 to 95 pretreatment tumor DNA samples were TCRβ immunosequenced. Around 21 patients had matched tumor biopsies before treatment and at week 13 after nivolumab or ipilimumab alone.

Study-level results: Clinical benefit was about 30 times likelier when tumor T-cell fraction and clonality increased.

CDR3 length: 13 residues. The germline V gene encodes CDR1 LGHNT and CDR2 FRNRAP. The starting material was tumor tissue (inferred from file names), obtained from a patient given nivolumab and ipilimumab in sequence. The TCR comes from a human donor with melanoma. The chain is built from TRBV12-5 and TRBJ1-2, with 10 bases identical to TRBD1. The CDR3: CASKGQGHYGYTF. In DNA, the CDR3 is TGTGCCAGCAAGGGACAGGGGCACTATGGCTACACCTTC.